One T cell receptor beta chain is described in this entry. Sequencing used immunoSEQ multiplex PCR; TCRdb keeps in-frame clones, though not all of them. The sample carries tens of thousands of clones, 70% to 90% recorded once. The data were taken from a study of T cell responses to AZD1222 COVID-19 vaccine. Sequenced material: peripheral blood, taken on day 0 of AZD1222 vaccination. The sequence derives from an adult in good health.

The chain's CDR3 is CASSVQENSPLHF. The CDR3 DNA sequence: TGTGCCAGCAGTGTACAGGAGAATTCACCCCTCCACTTT. The rearrangement uses TRBV2 and TRBJ1-6, with a possible D match to TRBD1 (5 bases). Trimming pared 4 bases from V and 7 bases from J, leaving 8 bases between. This CDR3 region has 13 residues. Looked up from germline, CDR1 is SNHLY and CDR2 is FYNNEI.